This record covers a single T cell receptor beta chain. In this sample, this clonotype turned up many times. It has no known antigen specificity. No per-base quality is available; no much larger clone lies one base away. Amplification of TCR beta CDR3 regions was carried out from RNA transcripts. The TCR CDR3 was subjected to a first round of RT-PCR using the HTBI primer set and the Qiagen OneStep RT-PCR kit. The libraries were constructed in a second round of multiplex PCR and then size-selected and purified. The libraries were sequenced on an Illumina HiSeq2000 using paired-end 100 bp reads. On the authors' methods: SOAPnuke was used to process the raw data, removing reads that contained adapters or uncalled bases, had a mean Phred below 15, or lacked an exact match to the constant primer or identifier. COPE v1.2.5 was used to merge high-quality paired reads, and clonotypes were defined as unique nucleotide sequences. MiTCR v1.1 was used to align the clonotypes against IMGT TRBV, TRBD and TRBJ reference segments. The analysis was restricted to V-J combinations with a frequency above 0.0001, which together covered about 99% of the repertoires. A TCS score was defined as the ratio of F50 (clonal expansion) to E x V (chaos), with BLOSUM62-based TCRdist applied between CDR3 peptides within each V-J. Welch's t-statistics and random forest reduced fewer than 550 V-J features to roughly 13, which were used in a naive Bayes classifier (R e1071). Using fastp at Q25 and MiXCR, TCRdb reprocessed the public reads and kept productive beta chains. Here each entry gathers all rows of one CDR3 protein and keeps the most common genes and DNA. In this record, the V and J calls reflect TCRdb's handling and not the investigators' own analysis. The sample table holds 600,000 to 650,000 distinct CDR3 sequences, of which 15% to 20% were seen once. The ten largest clones take up less than 4.5% of the sample.

This sample is drawn from a study of T cells in Graves' hyperthyroidism and ophthalmopathy (dated by TCRdb to about 2019). Looking at the study overall: Peripheral blood samples were taken at initial diagnosis, before any treatment was given. To identify TCR V-J signatures that set the groups apart, the researchers used a discovery cohort of roughly 100 patients, made up of under 50 with Graves' ophthalmopathy and around 58 with stable Graves' hyperthyroidism. Prospective prediction of ophthalmopathy was tested in an independent validation cohort consisting of 18 hyperthyroidism patients and 15 or so patients who later progressed to ophthalmopathy. The 75 to 100 discovery patients were randomly split 7:3 into training and test sets. Thyroid tissue and blood T-cell repertoires from about 6 Graves' hyperthyroidism patients were also compared in the study. Following sampling, methimazole starting at 30 mg daily was given to hyperthyroidism patients, and high-dose intravenous methylprednisolone was given to ophthalmopathy patients. According to the paper, TCR Vbeta CDR3 sequencing was carried out on about 140 peripheral blood samples, which came from under 50 ophthalmopathy, around 74 hyperthyroidism and roughly 17 progressor patients. The paper's findings and limits, for the study overall: In cross-validation, a model built on a 13 V-J signature told ophthalmopathy apart from stable hyperthyroidism with 87.88% sensitivity and approximately 81% specificity, and in testing the same model reached 80%/75%. Most expanded thyroid clonotypes (frequency above 0.001) were also detected in blood, a finding suggesting that blood repertoires may reflect thyroid immune responses. In validation, the model predicted progression to ophthalmopathy with roughly 66% sensitivity and 72.22% specificity, a median of about 6.7 months before onset. Sample size was not statistically predetermined, and investigators were not blinded to group allocation.

The junction shows trimming of 3 bases on V and 5 bases on J, plus 11 bases between the germline ends. The germline V gene gives CDR1 as SGHTA and CDR2 as FQGNSA. The CDR3 runs 13 residues from the cysteine to the phenylalanine. Left in the record is the CDR3 DNA by itself, 39 bases read in frame from the first base. Graves' hyperthyroidism was defined as stable when no progression to ophthalmopathy occurred over 18 months of follow-up. Hyperthyroidism patients were newly diagnosed, with disease duration under 2 months, and aged 18 to 65 years. Patients with uncontrolled infections, other autoimmune diseases, pregnancy or lactation were excluded. Diagnoses were established on the basis of clinical symptoms, serum thyroxine and TRAb, thyroid ultrasound, and orbital computed tomography. Ficoll-Paque density gradient centrifugation was used to isolate PBMCs from around 10 ml of fresh peripheral blood. Total RNA was extracted with Trizol reagent, and quality was checked on an Agilent 2100 Bioanalyzer.

In this chain, TRBV7-2 is recombined with TRBJ2-7, with TRBD2 as a weak D call on 5 bases. The TCR sequence derives from a young woman with Graves' hyperthyroidism. The sequenced sample was blood. The sequenced DNA is TGTGCCAGCAGCTTCACTAGTACCCACGAGCAGTACTTC. Translated, this is CASSFTSTHEQYF. With the rest looked up from the reference TRBV7-2 and TRBJ2-7 genes rather than sequenced, the full variable domain is GAGVSQSPSNKVTEKGKDVELRCDPISGHTALYWYRQSLGQGLEFLIYFQGNSAPDKSGLPSDRFSAERTGGSVSTLTIQRTQQEDSAVYLCASSFTSTHEQYFGPGTRLTVT.